A selection of T cell receptor beta chains follows, all from one sample in a study of T cells after yellow fever vaccination. MiXCR was run by TCRdb on the 5' RACE reads, yielding one entry per CDR3 protein. The sample shows more than 300,000 distinct CDR3 sequences, 3.5% to 5% of them seen only once. Sequenced material: PBMCs, taken 15 days after the yellow fever booster vaccination. These receptors came from a man aged 18 to 35 who received the YFV17D yellow fever vaccine. The CDR3 runs from the conserved cysteine through the conserved F or W.

v_call cdr3_aa
TRBV11-1 CASSLWGGPGANVLTF
TRBV5-4 CASSQQLAGGDTQYF
TRBV4-3 CASSQGLASSGANVLTF
TRBV30 CAWSVQGGYEQYF
TRBV28 CASSPGTSGGAMNEQFF
TRBV7-2 CASSLAGLADTQYF
TRBV4-1 CASSRVTGLNQPQHF
TRBV12-3/TRBV12-4 CASSFTMASTEAFF
TRBV7-2 CASSAQQGARTEAFF
TRBV29-1 CSASEGYTQYF
TRBV4-3 CASSQGHRGAGSNTGELFF
TRBV10-3 CAISDRVNTQYF
TRBV4-1 CASSQANRDTQYF
TRBV5-5 CASSLGERGLQETQYF
TRBV2 CASSETGQATDTQYF
TRBV6-6 CASRPSVRGAKNIQYF
TRBV7-8 CASSPANRVDTGELFF
TRBV5-1 CASLAGGSYNEQFF
TRBV2 CASGGRLAGDPQYF
TRBV7-2 CASSLFQTLQETQYF
TRBV7-2 CASSSRGTGSHNEQFF
TRBV20-1 CSAKTGGNGELFF
TRBV18 CASSPPNESETQYF
TRBV11-2 CASSLGTDSGNTIYF
TRBV20-1 CSAEYTGVDYGYTF
TRBV6-2/TRBV6-3 CASSYPAAVDEKLFF
TRBV30 CAWRAGTGELFF
TRBV2 CASISSGEKLFF
TRBV10-3 CAISVGSGGKNIQYF
TRBV4-1 CASSRRGFQETQYF
TRBV7-9 CASSDRGKGTDTQYF
TRBV29-1 CSITRTSLTDTQYF
TRBV6-6 CASSAGNREAFF
TRBV4-1 CASSQDGGRRTDTQYF
TRBV7-2 CASSFNALPSGGYNEQFF
TRBV2 CASKGGVSNQPQHF
TRBV7-4 CASSLVGTGVTGELFF
TRBV28 CASSRGQFGYTF
TRBV4-1 CASSQGDRGPHGYTF
TRBV12-3/TRBV12-4 CASGLAANTGELFF
TRBV5-1 CASSLGPPNVEAFF
TRBV9 CASGGTRNSGNTIYF
TRBV29-1 CSVLPQGTEAFF
TRBV27 CASSRARVRRKETQYF
TRBV7-3 CASSLDPGQGPTYGYTF
TRBV5-6 CASSFGSPAGNTIYF